These 30 T cell receptor beta chains originate from one sample sequenced in a study of Ad26.COV2.S vaccination and SARS-CoV-2 variants. Treatment defined: some 19 received Ad26.COV2.S at low or high dose, single or two shots; several received placebo; per-sample allocation not given. Day 63 after the first vaccine or placebo injection was the time point for sampling. Data came from immunoSEQ multiplex PCR; TCRdb stores just in-frame clones and leaves some out. The data show about 380,000 clones, roughly 85% seen once. Here the sequenced sample was peripheral blood, taken in a trial of Ad26.COV2.S vaccine versus placebo. The receptors come from a person aged 18-65 years who received the Ad26.COV2.S COVID-19 vaccine or a placebo.

This sequence joins TRBV5-1 and TRBJ1-3; 7 nucleotides line up with TRBD1. V was pared by 3 bases and J by 4 bases, with 16 bases of the junction left unmatched. CDR3 size: 18 residues. Per the germline V gene, CDR1 is SGHRS and CDR2 is YFSETQ. CDR3 coding DNA: TGCGCCAGCAGCTCCGAGAGACAGGGCTCACTTCGGGGAAACACCATATATTTT. It specifies CASSSERQGSLRGNTIYF.

A single count supports this clone. The CDR3 DNA follows: TGTGCCAGTAGTCCAGGGACAGGGGCCCTCTACAATGAGCAGTTCTTC. This translates into CASSPGTGALYNEQFF. The V call is TRBV19, the J call TRBJ2-1, with TRBD1 matching 10 bases. Trimming at V came to 5 bases and at J to 3 bases, leaving 7 bases not matched to a gene. Looked up from germline, CDR1 is LNHDA and CDR2 is SQIVND (reference sequence). The CDR3 is 16 amino acids.

J is TRBJ2-3 and V is TRBV3-1 (or the pseudogene TRBV3-2); D not resolved. This CDR3 has 13 amino acids. Trimming pared 5 bases from V and 2 bases from J, leaving 8 bases between. Germline CDR1 is LGHDT and CDR2 is YNNKEL (reference sequence). The CDR3 loop is CASSSGFTDTQYF. CDR3 DNA sequence: TGTGCCAGCAGCTCTGGATTCACAGATACGCAGTATTTT.

The chain is built from TRBV6-5 and TRBJ2-2; D unclear. The CDR3 contains 16 residues. CDR1 MNHEY and CDR2 SVGAGI come from the germline V gene. V was shortened by 0 bases and J by 3 bases, with 11 bases between the two germline ends. This chain's CDR3 is CASSYSSFWDTGELFF. In nucleotides, the CDR3 is TGTGCCAGCAGTTACTCGAGTTTCTGGGACACCGGGGAGCTGTTTTTT.

CDR3 protein: CASSESIYAKNIQYF. The CDR3 bases are TGTGCCAGCAGTGAAAGTATCTATGCCAAAAACATTCAGTACTTC. The V gene is TRBV2, the J gene TRBJ2-4; D is undetermined. V was shortened by 2 bases and J by 1 base, with 9 bases between the two germline ends. CDR1 is SNHLY, CDR2 FYNNEI, per germline. The CDR3 has 15 amino acids.

The J gene is TRBJ2-5, the V gene TRBV7-2; TRBD2 is a possible D gene (5 bases). The V and J ends lost 3 bases and 5 bases respectively, with 13 bases between them. This CDR3 has 14 residues. Germline CDR1 is SGHTA and CDR2 is FQGNSA. The chain's CDR3 is CASSFNDYRETQYF. CDR3 in DNA: TGTGCCAGCAGCTTCAACGACTATCGGGAGACCCAGTACTTC.

V usage is TRBV4-1 and J usage is TRBJ1-4, with 7 bases aligning to TRBD1. CDR1 is MGHRA, CDR2 YSYEKL, per germline. The CDR3 covers 15 residues. The V and J ends lost 6 bases and 7 bases, in that order; junction bases with no gene match: 11. This CDR3 is CASRPPGRGREKLFF. The DNA of the CDR3 is TGCGCCAGCAGACCGCCCGGAAGGGGGCGTGAAAAACTGTTTTTT.

The chain has TRBV6-5 and TRBJ1-6; no reliable D call. The V and J ends lost 3 bases and 12 bases respectively, with 12 bases between them. Germline V gene lookup returns CDR1 MNHEY and CDR2 SVGAGI. The CDR3 length is 13 residues. CDR3 coding DNA: TGTGCCAGCAGTTATGGGGATCGCGAACCCCTCCACTTT. It yields the protein CASSYGDREPLHF.

V and J are TRBV9 and TRBJ2-7; D is perhaps TRBD1 (6 bases). Germline V lookup: CDR1 SGDLS, CDR2 YYNGEE. V lost 5 bases and J 6 bases, leaving 12 bases between the germline ends. The CDR3 sequence is 12 residues long. The CDR3 nucleotides read TGTGCCAGCAGTTCCGGGACAACCGAGCAGTACTTC. Amino acid sequence: CASSSGTTEQYF.

This chain links TRBV29-1 with TRBJ2-1, with 10 bases aligning to TRBD2. The junction had 8 bases not matched to a gene; V was cut back by 7 bases and J by 5 bases. Germline V gene data show CDR1 as SQVTM and CDR2 as ANQGSEA. This CDR3 has 14 amino acids. The CDR3 DNA is TGCAGCGGAACTGGGACTAGCGCTCACAATGAGCAGTTCTTC. This sequence encodes CSGTGTSAHNEQFF.

The gene calls are TRBV9 and TRBJ2-1; possible D gene TRBD2, 5 bases. The CDR3 consists of 15 residues. Trimming took off 0 bases at V and 1 base at J, with 8 bases between the two ends. Germline loops: CDR1 SGDLS, CDR2 YYNGEE. CDR3 sequence: CASSVAPGSYNEQFF. The CDR3 nucleotides are TGTGCCAGCAGCGTAGCTCCGGGGTCCTACAATGAGCAGTTCTTC.

The gene calls are TRBV18 and TRBJ1-3; D remains unclear. This CDR3 contains 16 residues. V was clipped by 5 bases and J by 0 bases, with 14 bases between them. The germline CDR1 and CDR2 sequences are KGHSH and LQKENI. The CDR3 nucleotides read TGTGCCAGCTCAGGGTACGTGCAGCACTCTGGAAACACCATATATTTT. Its translation: CASSGYVQHSGNTIYF.

The V and J genes are TRBV12-3 or TRBV12-4 and TRBJ2-5; either TRBD1 or TRBD2 may fit D (5 bases each). There are 13 residues in the CDR3. Trimming removed 7 bases at V and 3 bases at J, with 12 bases between. The CDR3: CASNRRGEETQYF. The CDR3 bases are TGTGCCAGCAACCGAAGAGGGGAAGAGACCCAGTACTTC.

The chain uses TRBV5-4 and TRBJ2-3; 10 bases agree with TRBD2. Trimming at V came to 3 bases and at J to 1 base, leaving 2 bases not matched to a gene. The CDR3 is 15 amino acids. CDR1 and CDR2 (germline): SGHNT, YYREEE (reference sequence). This CDR3 is CASSSLAGRTDTQYF. The CDR3, as DNA: TGTGCCAGCAGCTCACTAGCGGGGCGCACAGATACGCAGTATTTT.

The J gene is TRBJ2-3, the V gene TRBV5-1; perhaps TRBD1 as D (6 bases). The CDR3 has 16 amino acids. The V gene lost 3 bases and the J gene lost 2 bases, with 16 bases spanning the gap. From germline, CDR1 is SGHRS and CDR2 YFSETQ. The CDR3 sequence is CASSSPTGRNTDTQYF. CDR3 sequence (DNA): TGCGCCAGCAGCTCCCCCACAGGGCGGAACACAGATACGCAGTATTTT.

This clone has only one observation. CDR3 in DNA: TGCGCCAGCAGTAACAGGGTTCGCTACAATGAGCAGTTCTTC. Translated: CASSNRVRYNEQFF. The V and J genes are TRBV10-2 and TRBJ2-1, with a tentative D call TRBD1 (6 bases). This CDR3 has 14 amino acids. CDR1 is WSHSY, CDR2 SAAADI, per germline. V lost 5 bases and J 3 bases, leaving 11 bases between the germline ends.

This clone was found once. The chain recombines TRBV14 with TRBJ1-1, with D perhaps matching TRBD1 (5 bases). Per germline, CDR1 SGHDN and CDR2 FVKESK. The CDR3 runs 12 residues. V lost 2 bases to trimming and J lost 6 bases, with 7 bases between them. The CDR3 loop reads CASSQSGPEAFF. The CDR3 DNA sequence: TGTGCCAGCAGCCAATCGGGACCTGAAGCTTTCTTT.

V is TRBV3-1 (or the pseudogene TRBV3-2) and J is TRBJ2-3; D call uncertain. V shed 1 base and J shed 9 bases, with 11 bases lying between them. The CDR3 is made up of 13 amino acids. Germline-derived CDR1 and CDR2 are LGHDT and YNNKEL (reference sequence). As DNA, the CDR3 is TGTGCCAGCAGCCAAGTTCTGCGGACCACGCAGTATTTT. Translated: CASSQVLRTTQYF.

This chain uses TRBV30 with TRBJ1-6, with a possible D match to TRBD1 (5 bases). Trimming cost V 5 bases and J 10 bases, with 18 bases left between them. Looked up from germline, CDR1 is GTSNPN and CDR2 is SVGIG (reference sequence). The CDR3 has 14 residues. The CDR3 loop reads CAWEMVGGSSPLHF. CDR3 nucleotides: TGTGCCTGGGAAATGGTGGGGGGAAGCTCACCCCTCCACTTT.

This clone was counted a few times. This sequence joins TRBV4-2 and TRBJ1-2; D not resolved. This CDR3 comprises 13 residues. Trimming left V 1 base short and J 2 bases short, with 5 bases between. Germline-derived CDR1 and CDR2 are LGHNA and YNFKEQ. The CDR3: CASSQAANYGYTF. CDR3 DNA sequence: TGTGCCAGCAGCCAAGCAGCAAACTATGGCTACACCTTC.

This chain links TRBV19 with TRBJ1-3, with 9 bases lining up with TRBD1. V trimming: 4 bases; J trimming: 9 bases; junction bases outside the gene matches: 4. Germline assignment: CDR1 LNHDA and CDR2 SQIVND (reference sequence). This CDR3 spans 13 amino acids. The CDR3 region is CASSRGQGSTIYF. CDR3 sequence (DNA): TGTGCCAGTAGTAGAGGACAGGGGAGCACCATATATTTT.

The chain is built from TRBV6-5 and TRBJ2-5, with D possibly TRBD2 on 5 matching bases. V gave up 0 bases and J gave up 9 bases, with 8 bases separating them. The CDR3 length is 12 residues. The germline CDR1 and CDR2 sequences are MNHEY and SVGAGI. DNA of the CDR3: TGTGCCAGCAGTTACTCGTTCGGGGCCCAGTACTTC. Its protein is CASSYSFGAQYF.

This clone was recorded once. J is TRBJ1-1 and V is TRBV4-2; possibly TRBD1 for D (6 bases). The CDR3 covers 16 residues. In germline, CDR1 is LGHNA, CDR2 YNFKEQ. Trimming shortened V by 4 bases and J by 0 bases, and 15 bases separated the two germline ends. CDR3 protein: CASSPTGAGMNTEAFF. DNA of the CDR3: TGTGCCAGCAGCCCGACGGGGGCTGGGATGAACACTGAAGCTTTCTTT.

V gene TRBV10-3 combines with J gene TRBJ2-7, with a weak D call TRBD1 (6 bases). V lost 8 bases and J 2 bases, leaving 13 bases between the germline ends. The CDR3 loop spans 13 amino acids. The germline CDR1 and CDR2 sequences are ENHRY and SYGVKD. As DNA, the CDR3 is TGTGCCATCTCTGAGACAGGAGCCTACGAGCAGTACTTC. It codes for CAISETGAYEQYF.

V and J are TRBV3-1 (or the pseudogene TRBV3-2) and TRBJ1-4; D uncertain. V was cut by 0 bases and J by 7 bases, with 15 bases left in between. Germline V gene lookup returns CDR1 LGHDT and CDR2 YNNKEL (reference sequence). CDR3 length: 16 residues. The CDR3, as DNA: TGTGCCAGCAGCCAAGATGGGGAGGGAGGCGGTGAAAAACTGTTTTTT. Translated: CASSQDGEGGGEKLFF.

The chain uses TRBV5-6 and TRBJ1-3; D is ambiguous. V lost 0 bases, J lost 3 bases, and 7 bases lay in between. Per the germline V gene, CDR1 is SGHDT and CDR2 is YYEEEE. The CDR3 sequence is 14 residues long. CDR3 region: CASSLGRFGNTIYF. DNA of the CDR3: TGTGCCAGCAGCTTGGGGCGGTTTGGAAACACCATATATTTT.

This clone was counted a few times. J is TRBJ2-7 and V is TRBV6-6; perhaps TRBD1 as D (5 bases). CDR1 and CDR2 from the germline V gene are MNHNY and SVGAGI (reference sequence). V lost 4 bases and J 7 bases, leaving 14 bases between the germline ends. This CDR3 is 13 amino acids long. As DNA, the CDR3 is TGTGCCAGCAGTTTGCAGGGTGTAGGGGAGCAGTACTTC. Protein product: CASSLQGVGEQYF.

The rearrangement uses TRBV10-3 and TRBJ1-6; D ambiguous. CDR1 and CDR2 from the germline V gene are ENHRY and SYGVKD. Trimming removed 0 bases from V and 8 bases from J, with 8 bases in between. There are 14 residues in the CDR3. The chain's CDR3 is CAISESTGYSPLHF. The CDR3 DNA sequence: TGTGCCATCAGTGAGTCCACGGGGTATTCACCCCTCCACTTT.

V and J are TRBV5-1 and TRBJ2-7, with a weak D call TRBD1 (5 bases). Per germline, CDR1 SGHRS and CDR2 YFSETQ. Trimming cost V 4 bases and J 4 bases, with 12 bases left between them. The CDR3 runs to 13 residues. The CDR3 here is CASSEGVKYEQYF. CDR3 coding DNA: TGCGCCAGCAGCGAAGGGGTTAAGTACGAGCAGTACTTC.

The chain employs TRBV6-5 and TRBJ2-5; possible D gene TRBD1, 5 bases. The CDR3 loop spans 12 amino acids. CDR1 is MNHEY, CDR2 SVGAGI, per germline. With 6 bases removed from V and 5 bases from J, the gap between germline ends came to 10 bases. This CDR3 is CASRSKGETQYF. As DNA, the CDR3 is TGTGCCAGCAGGAGTAAGGGGGAGACCCAGTACTTC.